Presented here are 7 T cell receptor beta chains from one specimen sequenced in a study of cytomegalovirus exposure and HLA in healthy donors. The PCR had 60 Vbeta and 13 Jbeta primers. Measured with immunoSEQ multiplex PCR; TCRdb has only the in-frame clones, and not every one. The data show about 160,000 clones, about 80% seen once. Input material: PBMCs. The receptors here all came from a man between 18 and 35 years old in good health and CMV-seropositive.

V gene TRBV6-1 combines with J gene TRBJ1-2; 7 positions match TRBD1. This CDR3 has 15 amino acids. The junction had 12 bases not matched to a gene; V was cut back by 7 bases and J by 4 bases. Germline V gene sequence: CDR1 MNHNS, CDR2 SASEGT. The CDR3 sequence: CASIPLWPGGYGYTF. CDR3 nucleotides: TGTGCCAGCATCCCACTGTGGCCAGGGGGCTATGGCTACACCTTC.

The rearrangement links TRBV10-3 to TRBJ1-1, with D maybe TRBD1 (6 bases). CDR1 is ENHRY, CDR2 SYGVKD, per germline. The CDR3 extends over 13 amino acids. With 10 bases removed from V and 3 bases from J, the gap between germline ends came to 15 bases. The DNA for the CDR3 is TGTGCCACCTTGACAGGTAGGGACACTGAAGCTTTCTTT. It specifies CATLTGRDTEAFF.

In this sample, this clone turned up a few times. The J gene is TRBJ2-7, the V gene TRBV5-6; TRBD2 is a possible D gene (5 bases). Germline V gene sequence: CDR1 SGHDT, CDR2 YYEEEE. With 0 bases removed from V and 7 bases from J, the gap between germline ends came to 17 bases. This CDR3 has 15 residues. Here the CDR3 DNA reads TGTGCCAGCAGCTTGGGGTGGGCGCGAGGGATGGAGCAGTACTTC. This sequence encodes CASSLGWARGMEQYF.

J is TRBJ1-3 and V is TRBV28, with 7 bases matching TRBD1. The length of the CDR3 is 15 residues. Germline lookup yields CDR1 MDHEN and CDR2 SYDVKM. The V gene end was trimmed by 4 bases and the J gene end by 2 bases; junction bases not matched to a gene: 5. The CDR3 loop reads CASSSTGRPGNTIYF. The CDR3, as DNA: TGTGCCAGCAGTTCGACAGGGAGGCCTGGAAACACCATATATTTT.

The chain is built from TRBV5-1 and TRBJ2-5; D is perhaps TRBD1 (6 bases). The CDR3 has 15 residues. V was pared by 6 bases and J by 4 bases, with 19 bases between. CDR1 and CDR2 (germline): SGHRS, YFSETQ. The CDR3: CASTEQGQSRETQYF. The CDR3 bases are TGCGCCAGCACCGAACAGGGACAATCAAGAGAGACCCAGTACTTC.

The gene calls are TRBV7-2 and TRBJ2-1; 7 bases line up with TRBD2. J lost 5 bases, V lost 1 base, and 11 bases had no gene match. Germline CDR1 reads SGHTA; CDR2 reads FQGNSA. The length of the CDR3 is 17 residues. This chain's CDR3 is CASSLVSGGGYNNEQFF. The CDR3 coding sequence is TGTGCCAGCAGCTTAGTTTCTGGCGGGGGATATAACAATGAGCAGTTCTTC.

The chain joins TRBV4-2 to TRBJ1-2; perhaps TRBD1 as D (6 bases). Germline values: CDR1 LGHNA, CDR2 YNFKEQ. V was clipped by 0 bases and J by 1 base, with 12 bases between them. The CDR3 is made up of 16 amino acids. The CDR3 DNA follows: TGTGCCAGCAGCCAAGAGGGGACATCCCTTAACTATGGCTACACCTTC. It translates to CASSQEGTSLNYGYTF.